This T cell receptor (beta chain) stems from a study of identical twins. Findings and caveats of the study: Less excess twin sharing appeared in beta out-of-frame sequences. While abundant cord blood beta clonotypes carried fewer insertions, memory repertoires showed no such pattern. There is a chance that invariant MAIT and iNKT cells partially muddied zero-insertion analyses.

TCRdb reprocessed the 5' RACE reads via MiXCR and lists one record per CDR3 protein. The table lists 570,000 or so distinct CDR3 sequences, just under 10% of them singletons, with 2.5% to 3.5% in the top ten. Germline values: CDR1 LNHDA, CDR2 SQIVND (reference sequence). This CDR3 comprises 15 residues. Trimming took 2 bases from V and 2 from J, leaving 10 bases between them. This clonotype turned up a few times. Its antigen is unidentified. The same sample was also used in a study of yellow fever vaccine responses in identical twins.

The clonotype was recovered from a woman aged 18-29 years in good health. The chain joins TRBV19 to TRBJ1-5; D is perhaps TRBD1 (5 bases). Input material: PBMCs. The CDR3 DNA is TGTGCCAGTAGTATAAAGGTGACAGGCAATCAGCCCCAGCATTTT. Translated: CASSIKVTGNQPQHF.